This T cell receptor (beta chain) was identified in a study of T cells in Graves' hyperthyroidism and ophthalmopathy. Only a few counts were recorded for this clonotype. Antigen specificity is unknown. Amplification yielded TCR beta CDR3 regions, with RNA transcripts as the source. TCR CDR3 regions were first amplified by RT-PCR with HTBI primers. TCRdb reprocessed the multiplex PCR reads with MiXCR, giving one entry per CDR3 protein. The repertoire holds more than 550,000 distinct CDR3 sequences, roughly a sixth seen once, with 16% in the top ten. Exclusion followed for patients with uncontrolled infection, other autoimmune disease, pregnancy or lactation. PBMCs stemmed from less than 13 ml fresh peripheral blood. Whole-study results and caveats: In the blood, most expanded thyroid clonotypes above 0.001 appeared as well.

Trimming left V 0 bases short and J 8 bases short, with 11 bases between. Germline CDR1 reads SGHKS; CDR2 reads YYEKEE (reference sequence). The CDR3 is 14 residues long. The chain is built from TRBV5-5 and TRBJ2-2; D gene uncertain. Sequencing was done on a sample of blood. The clonotype was recovered from a woman aged 45-65 years with Graves' hyperthyroidism that later progressed to Graves' ophthalmopathy. CDR3 sequence (DNA): TGTGCCAGCAGCTTGGTACTCGAGTGGGGGGAGCTGTTTTTT. This encodes CASSLVLEWGELFF.